A selection of T cell receptor beta chains follows, all from one sample in a study of T-cell reconstitution after alpha-beta-depleted transplantation in children. TCRdb ran MiXCR on the PCR reads and lists one entry per CDR3 protein. The sample lists some 830,000 distinct CDR3 sequences, about 15% occurring once. The starting material was PBMCs, mostly from graft donor cells, obtained 360 days after TCRalphabeta/CD19-depleted stem cell transplant. The source is a male patient younger than 18 who had a stem cell transplant for acute lymphoblastic leukemia, so the T cells may come from the graft donor. CDR3s include the opening cysteine and the closing phenylalanine or tryptophan. D genes are given only for firm matches. Clone size is shown for a subset of rows, as once, few, many or a class of expanded clone.

d_gene | j_gene | abundance | v_gene | CDR3aa | CDR3nt
. | TRBJ1-1 | few | TRBV12-3/TRBV12-4 | CASTSREGIPTEAFF | TGTGCCAGCACCTCGAGGGAGGGGATCCCCACTGAAGCTTTCTTT
. | TRBJ2-1 | . | TRBV10-3 | CAIRTESSYNEQFF | TGTGCCATTCGGACAGAGAGCTCCTACAATGAGCAGTTCTTC
. | TRBJ1-1 | . | TRBV5-1 | CASSLLEATEAFF | TGCGCCAGCAGCTTGTTAGAGGCAACTGAAGCTTTCTTT
TRBD2 | TRBJ2-1 | . | TRBV6-1 | CASSSPGTSGRVGNEQFF | TGTGCCAGCAGTAGTCCCGGGACTAGCGGGAGAGTAGGCAATGAGCAGTTCTTC
. | TRBJ2-1 | many | TRBV27 | CASSLGVHEQFF | TGTGCCAGCAGTTTGGGGGTCCATGAGCAGTTCTTC
. | TRBJ1-5 | many | TRBV9 | CASSAGVWGPQHF | TGTGCCAGCAGCGCGGGGGTTTGGGGGCCCCAGCATTTT
TRBD1 | TRBJ2-1 | . | TRBV29-1 | CSVDGEQGARSYNEQFF | TGCAGCGTTGACGGGGAACAGGGGGCGCGTTCCTACAATGAGCAGTTCTTC
. | TRBJ2-5 | few | TRBV10-3 | CAIIRASEEQETQYF | TGTGCCATCATCCGCGCTAGCGAGGAACAAGAGACCCAGTACTTC
. | TRBJ2-1 | . | TRBV5-1 | CASRPQTGSVEQFF | TGCGCCAGCCGACCTCAGACAGGTAGCGTTGAGCAGTTCTTC
TRBD2 | TRBJ2-1 | . | TRBV7-8 | CASSLFSGSVNEQFF | TGTGCCAGCAGCTTATTTAGCGGGAGTGTTAATGAGCAGTTCTTC
. | TRBJ2-7 | . | TRBV9 | CASSVGGEAGTYEQYF | TGTGCCAGCAGCGTAGGTGGTGAGGCAGGTACCTACGAGCAGTACTTC
. | TRBJ1-4 | . | TRBV12-3/TRBV12-4 | CASRSNIWNEKLFF | TGTGCCAGCAGATCTAACATTTGGAATGAAAAACTGTTTTTT
. | TRBJ2-3 | . | TRBV4-2 | CASSQAGDTQYF | TGTGCCAGCAGCCAAGCGGGAGATACGCAGTATTTT
. | TRBJ2-3 | . | TRBV11-2 | CASSRMPGESSTDTQYF | TGTGCCAGCAGCCGGATGCCAGGGGAGTCCAGCACAGATACGCAGTATTTT
. | TRBJ2-3 | few | TRBV6-5 | CASSYSRATSTDTQYF | TGTGCCAGCAGTTATTCAAGAGCGACTAGCACAGATACGCAGTATTTT
. | TRBJ2-3 | . | TRBV28 | CASSHQFRGSTDTQYF | TGTGCCAGCAGCCACCAATTTAGGGGGAGCACAGATACGCAGTATTTT
. | TRBJ1-2 | few | TRBV5-1 | CASSFQGDYGYTF | TGCGCCAGCAGCTTCCAGGGTGACTATGGCTACACCTTC
TRBD2 | TRBJ2-3 | many | TRBV18 | CASSPILAGDTDTQYF | TGTGCCAGCTCACCGATACTAGCGGGAGACACAGATACGCAGTATTTT